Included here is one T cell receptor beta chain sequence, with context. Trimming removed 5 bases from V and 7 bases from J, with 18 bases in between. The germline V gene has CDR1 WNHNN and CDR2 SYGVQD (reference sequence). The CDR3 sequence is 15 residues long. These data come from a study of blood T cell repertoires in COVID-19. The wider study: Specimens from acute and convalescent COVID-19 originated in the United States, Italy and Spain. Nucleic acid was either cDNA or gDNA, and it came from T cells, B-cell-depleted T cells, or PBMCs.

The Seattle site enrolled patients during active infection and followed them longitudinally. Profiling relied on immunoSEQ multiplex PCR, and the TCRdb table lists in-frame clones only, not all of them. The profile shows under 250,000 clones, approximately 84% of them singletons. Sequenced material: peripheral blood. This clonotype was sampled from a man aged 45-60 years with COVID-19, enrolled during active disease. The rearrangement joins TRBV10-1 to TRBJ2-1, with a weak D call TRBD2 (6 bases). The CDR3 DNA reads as TGCGCCAGCAGTCATCTGGGGACTCAAGGTAATGAGCAGTTCTTC. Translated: CASSHLGTQGNEQFF.